One sample yielded the 28 T cell receptor beta chains listed below, sequenced in a study of T cell repertoires in cytomegalovirus infection. TCRdb itself ran the reads through MiXCR, one entry per CDR3 protein. Of 300,000 or so distinct CDR3 sequences listed, roughly a tenth were seen once; the top ten hold about 2.3%. Sequences were obtained from PBMCs. The receptors were gathered from a human donor in good health (CMV status not recorded). Some clones in this sample may be carry-over from other donors' samples.

At least ten counts were recorded for this clonotype. This chain joins TRBV7-8 and TRBJ2-7; TRBD2 agrees at 8 bases. The CDR3 has 15 residues. The V and J ends lost 5 bases and 4 bases, in that order; junction bases with no gene match: 10. Germline V gene sequence: CDR1 SGHVS, CDR2 FQNEAQ. Here the CDR3 DNA reads TGTGCCAGCAGCCCTGCCGGGACTAGTTTGTACGAGCAGTACTTC. Its protein product is CASSPAGTSLYEQYF.

The sample holds many counts of this clonotype. A read error may produce the germline difference seen at one junction end. The chain is built from TRBV7-8 and TRBJ2-5, with 7 bases lining up with TRBD1. The CDR3 is made up of 13 amino acids. The germline V gene has CDR1 SGHVS and CDR2 FQNEAQ. CDR3 amino acids: CASSLGQHVRSNF. DNA for the CDR3: TGTGCCAGCAGCTTGGGACAGCACGTAAGGTCTAACTTC. Together with reference TRBV7-8 and TRBJ2-5, the CDR3 gives the full variable domain: GAGVSQSPRYKVAKRGQDVALRCDPISGHVSLFWYQQALGQGPEFLTYFQNEAQLDKSGLPSDRFFAERPEGSVSTLKIQRTQQEDSAVYLCASSLGQHVRSNFGPGTRLLVL.

This clonotype was seen only a few times. This CDR3 reads CASSVGLRLMTEAFF. For the CDR3, the DNA is TGTGCCAGCAGCGTAGGTCTAAGGTTGATGACTGAAGCTTTCTTT. The chain has TRBV9 and TRBJ1-1, with D hard to call. The CDR3 is 15 amino acids. V was cut by 0 bases and J by 5 bases, with 14 bases left in between. The germline V gene encodes CDR1 SGDLS and CDR2 YYNGEE.

The chain joins TRBV29-1 to TRBJ2-3; possibly TRBD2 for D (6 bases). Germline loops: CDR1 SQVTM, CDR2 ANQGSEA. There are 12 residues in the CDR3. V was clipped by 1 base and J by 4 bases, with 6 bases between them. The chain's CDR3 is CSVEASADTQYF. CDR3 coding DNA: TGCAGCGTTGAAGCTAGCGCAGATACGCAGTATTTT.

At least ten counts were recorded for this clonotype. The rearrangement joins TRBV7-6 to TRBJ2-7, with 10 bases fitting TRBD1. The V and J ends lost 5 bases and 3 bases, in that order; junction bases with no gene match: 7. The CDR3 totals 15 residues. The V gene's germline CDR1 is SGHVS and CDR2 FNYEAQ. The CDR3 nucleotides are TGTGCCAGCAGCCCGAGGGACAGGGGAGGCTACGAGCAGTACGTC. Its protein product is CASSPRDRGGYEQYV.

J is TRBJ2-1 and V is TRBV20-1, with 11 bases aligning to TRBD2. CDR1 is DFQATT, CDR2 SNEGSKA, per germline (reference sequence). J was trimmed by 2 bases and V by 3 bases; bases with no gene match: 6. This CDR3 comprises 16 residues. CDR3 nucleotides: TGCAGTGCTAGGTCACTAGCGGGGGCCACCTACAATGAGCAGTTCTTC. Amino acid sequence: CSARSLAGATYNEQFF.

The chain carries TRBV3-1 and TRBJ2-1, with 15 nucleotides matching TRBD2. The V gene end was trimmed by 4 bases and the J gene end by 0 bases; junction bases not matched to a gene: 4. There are 18 residues in the CDR3. The germline CDR1 and CDR2 sequences are LGHDT and YNNKEL (reference sequence). CDR3 region: CASSREGLAGGSYNEQFF. Written as DNA, the CDR3 is TGTGCCAGCAGCCGAGAGGGACTAGCGGGGGGCTCCTACAATGAGCAGTTCTTC.

This clonotype was observed a handful of times. The J gene is TRBJ2-1, the V gene TRBV7-6, with D perhaps TRBD1 or TRBD2 (5 bases each). V lost 6 bases, J lost 7 bases, and 19 bases lay in between. CDR1 and CDR2 (germline): SGHVS, FNYEAQ. The CDR3 contains 15 residues. The CDR3 DNA follows: TGTGCCAGCAGTTCCCGGGACCCAACTAGAAATGAGCAGTTCTTC. Translating gives CASSSRDPTRNEQFF.

V is TRBV29-1 and J is TRBJ2-7, with D possibly being TRBD1 or TRBD2 (5 bases each). Trimming stripped 3 bases from V and 1 base from J, with 10 bases between. CDR3 length equals 13 residues. Germline-derived CDR1 and CDR2 are SQVTM and ANQGSEA. This chain's CDR3 is CSVDLGESYEQYF. The CDR3 nucleotides read TGCAGCGTTGATTTGGGGGAATCCTACGAGCAGTACTTC.

The chain joins TRBV20-1 to TRBJ2-7; D ambiguous. This CDR3 is 13 amino acids long. Trimming cost V 5 bases and J 5 bases, with 16 bases left between them. Germline V gives CDR1 DFQATT, CDR2 SNEGSKA (reference sequence). The CDR3 nucleotides read TGCAGTGCTTGCCCTGTGGGGTTAGACGAGCAGTACTTC. Encoded protein: CSACPVGLDEQYF.

The rearrangement joins TRBV20-1 to TRBJ2-3; TRBD2 aligns across 11 bases. CDR3 length: 14 residues. Germline loops: CDR1 DFQATT, CDR2 SNEGSKA (reference sequence). J gave up 5 bases and V 1 base, and 2 bases lay outside the gene matches. The CDR3 coding sequence is TGCAGTGCTAGAGTAGCGGGGGGGCGAGATACGCAGTATTTT. This encodes CSARVAGGRDTQYF.

This clonotype was seen many times. V and J are TRBV4-1 and TRBJ2-5, with D perhaps TRBD2 (5 bases). This CDR3 has 13 residues. With 0 bases removed from V and 10 bases from J, the gap between germline ends came to 12 bases. Germline V CDR1 and CDR2: MGHRA, YSYEKL. DNA of the CDR3: TGCGCCAGCAGCCAAGAAAAGGCTGGAGGCCAGTACTTC. Encoded protein: CASSQEKAGGQYF.

Relative to its sample, this clonotype is medium-sized. The rearrangement joins TRBV7-3 to TRBJ2-2, with unresolved D. The CDR3 has 13 amino acids. The germline V gene has CDR1 SGHTA and CDR2 FQGTGA. V lost 4 bases and J 4 bases, leaving 7 bases between the germline ends. The CDR3 loop reads CASSSYITGELFF. DNA of the CDR3: TGTGCCAGCAGCTCTTACATCACCGGGGAGCTGTTTTTT.

In its sample, this clonotype was seen a few times. The chain employs TRBV4-1 and TRBJ1-6; D remains unclear. V was cut by 1 base and J by 16 bases, with 8 bases left in between. In germline, CDR1 is MGHRA, CDR2 YSYEKL. The CDR3 length is 11 residues. The CDR3 sequence is CASSQGGELHF. In nucleotides, the CDR3 is TGCGCCAGCAGCCAAGGTGGGGAACTCCACTTT.

This clonotype was recorded at least ten times. The chain uses TRBV28 and TRBJ2-7; TRBD2 matches at 7 bases. Germline values: CDR1 MDHEN, CDR2 SYDVKM. With 2 bases clipped from V and 5 bases from J, the junction kept 0 bases outside the gene matches. This CDR3 region has 12 residues. The CDR3 sequence: CASSLGGDEQYV. The CDR3 nucleotides read TGTGCCAGCAGTTTAGGGGGGGACGAGCAGTACGTC.

This clonotype came up many times. The chain joins TRBV15 to TRBJ2-2; TRBD1 aligns across 9 bases. CDR1 is LNHNV and CDR2 is YYDKDF in the germline V gene (reference sequence). This CDR3 comprises 15 residues. Trimming removed 4 bases from V and 3 bases from J; junction bases left unmatched: 3. The CDR3 loop is CATSTRDRDTGELFF. CDR3 sequence (DNA): TGTGCCACCAGCACACGGGACAGGGACACCGGGGAGCTGTTTTTT.

This clonotype was found a few times. The rearrangement links TRBV5-1 to TRBJ1-1; the D gene is possibly TRBD1 (5 bases). Germline CDR1 and CDR2: SGHRS and YFSETQ. The V end was cut by 4 bases, the J end by 4 bases, with 17 bases between. This CDR3 is 15 amino acids long. The CDR3 DNA reads as TGCGCCAGCAGCCCGGAGGGCAGGGTGAGCACTGAAGCTTTCTTT. It encodes CASSPEGRVSTEAFF.

The chain employs TRBV13 and TRBJ2-7; D assignment may be TRBD1 or TRBD2 (5 bases each). Germline CDR1 is PRHDT and CDR2 is FYEKMQ (reference sequence). The CDR3 consists of 13 residues. The germline V and J ends were trimmed by 5 bases and 3 bases, with 11 bases remaining between them. The CDR3 loop reads CASSLRDRYEQYF. CDR3 bases: TGTGCCAGCAGCCTCAGGGACCGCTACGAGCAGTACTTC. Full variable domain (remainder filled in from reference TRBV13 and TRBJ2-7): AAGVIQSPRHLIKEKRETATLKCYPIPRHDTVYWYQQGPGQDPQFLISFYEKMQSDKGSIPDRFSAQQFSDYHSELNMSSLELGDSALYFCASSLRDRYEQYFGPGTRLTVT.

The J gene is TRBJ2-3, the V gene TRBV11-3; 13 bases align to TRBD2. Trimming removed 3 bases from V and 4 bases from J; junction bases left unmatched: 7. Germline V gene data show CDR1 as SGHNT and CDR2 as YENEEA. CDR3 length: 17 residues. CDR3 bases: TGTGCCAGCAGCTTGGGAAAGACTAGCGGGGGGTCAGATACGCAGTATTTT. Residues: CASSLGKTSGGSDTQYF.

This clonotype was counted only a few times. The V gene is TRBV28, the J gene TRBJ2-1; D is perhaps TRBD2 (5 bases). The CDR3 runs to 15 residues. Trimming left V 6 bases short and J 2 bases short, with 14 bases between. CDR1 and CDR2 (germline): MDHEN, SYDVKM. CDR3 nucleotides: TGTGCCAGCAGGGAGCTAGCCCCCCCCTACAATGAGCAGTTCTTC. Amino acid sequence: CASRELAPPYNEQFF. Filled out from reference TRBV28 and TRBJ2-1, the complete variable domain reads DVKVTQSSRYLVKRTGEKVFLECVQDMDHENMFWYRQDPGLGLRLIYFSYDVKMKEKGDIPEGYSVSREKKERFSLILESASTNQTSMYLCASRELAPPYNEQFFGPGTRLTVL.

This clonotype showed up many times. The J gene is TRBJ2-2, the V gene TRBV7-2; 10 nucleotides align to TRBD2. The ends lost 5 bases at V and 5 bases at J; junction bases unmatched: 5. The germline V gene has CDR1 SGHTA and CDR2 FQGNSA. This CDR3 region has 15 residues. CDR3 sequence: CASSEALAGTGELFF. Here the CDR3 DNA reads TGTGCCAGCAGCGAGGCACTAGCGGGGACCGGGGAGCTGTTTTTT.

This clonotype was seen repeatedly, ten times or more. The chain is built from TRBV7-3 and TRBJ2-3; maybe TRBD2 (7 bases). V lost 8 bases, J lost 0 bases, and 12 bases lay in between. The V gene's germline CDR1 is SGHTA and CDR2 FQGTGA. The CDR3 runs to 14 residues. This CDR3 is CASGGALSTDTQYF. CDR3 coding DNA: TGTGCCAGCGGGGGGGCCCTAAGCACAGATACGCAGTATTTT. The variable domain in full, completed from reference TRBV7-3 and TRBJ2-3, reads GAGVSQTPSNKVTEKGKYVELRCDPISGHTALYWYRQSLGQGPEFLIYFQGTGAADDSGLPNDRFFAVRPEGSVSTLKIQRTERGDSAVYLCASGGALSTDTQYFGPGTRLTVL.

This clonotype was picked up many times. The chain has TRBV7-9 and TRBJ2-7; TRBD2 is a possible D gene (7 bases). Germline V gives CDR1 SEHNR, CDR2 FQNEAQ (reference sequence). The CDR3 consists of 16 residues. The V and J ends lost 4 bases and 1 base respectively, with 17 bases between them. In nucleotides, the CDR3 is TGTGCCAGCAGCTCATCCGGGGGGCCGAGATCCTACGAGCAGTACGTC. This encodes CASSSSGGPRSYEQYV.

This clonotype appeared many times. The chain recombines TRBV7-2 with TRBJ2-5; TRBD1 is a possible D gene (5 bases). This CDR3 spans 14 amino acids. The germline CDR1 and CDR2 sequences are SGHTA and FQGNSA. V lost 3 bases and J lost 7, with 15 bases in between. CDR3 protein: CASSFDRWGGTQYF. In DNA, the CDR3 is TGTGCCAGCAGCTTCGACAGATGGGGTGGGACCCAGTACTTC.

This clonotype was recorded at least ten times. The genes are TRBV12-3 or TRBV12-4 and TRBJ1-2, with D possibly matching TRBD1 (5 bases). The CDR3 extends over 15 amino acids. Trimming took 5 bases from V and 1 from J, leaving 14 bases between them. The CDR3, as DNA: TGTGCCAGCAGTCTGGGGCAGCGGTATAACTATGGCTACACCTTC. This translates into CASSLGQRYNYGYTF.

This clonotype was seen repeatedly, ten times or more. The chain links TRBV20-1 to TRBJ2-5; TRBD1 agrees at 9 bases. The germline gives CDR1 DFQATT, CDR2 SNEGSKA (reference sequence). This CDR3 has 13 amino acids. V dropped 6 bases and J dropped 2; count of bases not matched to a gene: 4. The CDR3, as DNA: TGCAGTGCGACAGGGGGTAATCAAGAGACCCAGTACTTC. This codes for CSATGGNQETQYF.

This clonotype appeared many times. V and J are TRBV7-2 and TRBJ2-5; 8 positions agree with TRBD2. The V segment lost 5 bases and the J segment 7 bases; nucleotides outside the gene matches: 15. The CDR3 is 16 amino acids. The germline CDR1 and CDR2 sequences are SGHTA and FQGNSA. This CDR3 is CASSPRGAGALGTQYF. DNA of the CDR3: TGTGCCAGCAGCCCGCGTGGAGCGGGGGCGCTGGGGACCCAGTACTTC.

This clonotype has at least ten counts. The chain employs TRBV7-2 and TRBJ2-7, with D tentatively TRBD2 (6 bases). Germline values: CDR1 SGHTA, CDR2 FQGNSA. V was trimmed by 3 bases and J by 3 bases, leaving 9 bases between them. CDR3 length equals 13 residues. The CDR3 sequence is CASSFRRDYEQYF. CDR3 in DNA: TGTGCCAGCAGCTTTAGGCGGGACTACGAGCAGTACTTC.